These 18 T cell receptor beta chains came from one sample sequenced in a study of regulatory T cells in long-lasting Graves disease. Through Arm-PCR of CDR3 regions and iRepertoire HTBI primers, TCR beta libraries were built. TCRdb re-called the multiplex PCR reads through MiXCR, storing one row per CDR3 protein. The sample lists 400,000 or so distinct CDR3 sequences; about a quarter were seen once. Time point: persistent/refractory GD, antithyroid drugs over 5 years with positive TRAb. The TCR library was made from RNA that had been extracted from PBMCs in TRIzol. The specimen comprised peripheral blood mononuclear cells (PBMCs), sampled when the disease was refractory, from a patient treated with antithyroid drugs. These receptor sequences come from a female donor with Graves disease.

The table lists this clonotype with many counts. This chain joins TRBV6-1 and TRBJ1-2; no firm D call. The germline gives CDR1 MNHNS, CDR2 SASEGT. CDR3 length: 14 residues. Trimming pared 5 bases from V and 1 base from J, leaving 11 bases between. CDR3 sequence reads: CASSNSVINYGYTF. CDR3 nucleotides: TGTGCCAGCAGTAATTCAGTGATTAACTATGGCTACACCTTC.

This clonotype has ten or more counts. The chain uses TRBV11-2 and TRBJ1-6; D remains unclear. Per germline, CDR1 SGHAT and CDR2 FQNNGV. The CDR3 totals 14 residues. The ends were cut back, 0 bases at V and 7 bases at J, with 7 bases in the middle. The CDR3 region has the DNA TGTGCCAGCAGCTTAGAGGGTAACAATTCACCCCTCCACTTT. Its protein is CASSLEGNNSPLHF.

This clonotype was seen ten or more times. The V and J genes are TRBV28 and TRBJ2-5; D may be TRBD2 (6 bases). CDR1 is MDHEN, CDR2 SYDVKM, per germline. There are 15 residues in the CDR3. The germline V and J ends were trimmed by 5 bases and 3 bases, with 16 bases remaining between them. Written as DNA, the CDR3 is TGTGCCAGCAGTACCCTCGGTATAGCGGAAGAGACCCAGTACTTC. It encodes CASSTLGIAEETQYF.

At least ten counts were recorded for this clonotype. The chain carries TRBV28 and TRBJ2-7; TRBD1 matches at 9 bases. Germline assignment: CDR1 MDHEN and CDR2 SYDVKM. V lost 7 bases, J lost 5 bases, and 15 bases stayed unmatched. The CDR3 sequence is 16 residues long. CDR3 coding DNA: TGTGCCAGCACCGACCCTCAGACAGGGGGTGGCAACGAGCAGTACTTC. Translation: CASTDPQTGGGNEQYF.

The chain recombines TRBV30 with TRBJ2-7; the D is unclear. The CDR3 extends over 15 amino acids. V lost 3 bases, J lost 4 bases, and 19 bases lay in between. CDR1 is GTSNPN and CDR2 is SVGIG in the germline V gene (reference sequence). This chain's CDR3 is CAWRPGGGVVYEQYF. In DNA form, the CDR3 reads TGTGCCTGGAGGCCAGGCGGCGGAGTAGTTTACGAGCAGTACTTC.

The V gene is TRBV7-9, the J gene TRBJ1-1; a weak D match, TRBD1 (5 bases). CDR3 length equals 16 residues. Germline assignment: CDR1 SEHNR and CDR2 FQNEAQ (reference sequence). The ends were cut back, 4 bases at V and 5 bases at J, with 20 bases in the middle. The CDR3: CASSYSLRGRGTEAFF. The CDR3 DNA sequence: TGTGCCAGCAGCTACTCTCTCCGGGGCCGAGGAACTGAAGCTTTCTTT.

There are a few counts of this clonotype. The rearrangement uses TRBV9 and TRBJ2-5, with 8 bases lining up with TRBD2. From germline, CDR1 is SGDLS and CDR2 YYNGEE. The CDR3 is 14 residues long. V lost 4 bases to trimming and J lost 3 bases; unmatched junction nucleotides: 5. CDR3 bases: TGTGCCAGCAGCCTTAGCGGGACTAAAGAGACCCAGTACTTC. This translates into CASSLSGTKETQYF.

This clonotype was seen a single time. J is TRBJ2-3 and V is TRBV29-1, with D possibly TRBD1 on 6 matching bases. V dropped 4 bases and J dropped 5 bases, with 16 bases sitting between them. There are 14 residues in the CDR3. Germline-derived CDR1 and CDR2 are SQVTM and ANQGSEA. The CDR3 reads CSVGGQRHGDTQYF. CDR3 nucleotides: TGCAGCGTTGGCGGACAGCGGCATGGAGATACGCAGTATTTT.

This clonotype has a count of ten or more. The chain has TRBV19 and TRBJ1-4; TRBD1 matches 12 bases. The CDR3 is 18 residues long. V lost 6 bases and J lost 6; bases outside the gene matches: 14. Looked up from germline, CDR1 is LNHDA and CDR2 is SQIVND (reference sequence). The chain's CDR3 is CASRLPGQGAPRDEKLFF. CDR3 nucleotides: TGTGCCAGTAGGCTTCCGGGACAGGGGGCGCCAAGAGATGAAAAACTGTTTTTT.

This clonotype was observed a handful of times. This chain joins TRBV30 and TRBJ1-6; tentative D call: TRBD1 (6 bases). The V gene lost 0 bases and the J gene lost 8 bases, with 14 bases spanning the gap. The CDR3 is 15 residues long. Germline CDR1 is GTSNPN and CDR2 is SVGIG (reference sequence). The chain's CDR3 is CAWSVRGRGDSPLHF. The DNA for the CDR3 is TGTGCCTGGAGTGTACGGGGCAGGGGAGATTCACCCCTCCACTTT.

Many counts were recorded for this clonotype. The genes are TRBV10-3 and TRBJ1-6, with D tentatively TRBD1 (6 bases). CDR3 length: 15 residues. With 6 bases removed from V and 5 bases from J, the gap between germline ends came to 14 bases. Germline V gene lookup returns CDR1 ENHRY and CDR2 SYGVKD. The CDR3, as DNA: TGTGCCATCAGGATTGGACAGACAGATAATTCACCCCTCCACTTT. As protein: CAIRIGQTDNSPLHF.

In the case of this clonotype: A clone one base away is much larger, so this may be a read error. The rearrangement joins TRBV2 to TRBJ1-1, with no clear D. The germline gives CDR1 SNHLY, CDR2 FYNNEI. The CDR3 length is 15 residues. Trimming stripped 10 bases from V and 2 bases from J, with 20 bases between. The CDR3 DNA reads TGTGCCAACAGACGAGTTGGACTCACTAACACTGAAGCTTTCTTT. This codes for CANRRVGLTNTEAFF.

This clonotype was seen a few times. The chain uses TRBV12-3 or TRBV12-4 and TRBJ2-3; D unclear. V lost 4 bases, J lost 6 bases, and 14 bases lay in between. The CDR3 runs 14 residues. Written as DNA, the CDR3 is TGTGCCAGCAGTTCGGCTAGGCGGTTCGATACGCAGTATTTT. Encoded protein: CASSSARRFDTQYF.

This clonotype occurred a few times. The chain combines TRBV20-1 with TRBJ2-7; TRBD1 aligns across 9 bases. V was clipped by 4 bases and J by 2 bases; unmatched bases: 6. The CDR3 spans 14 residues. CDR1 and CDR2 from the germline V gene are DFQATT and SNEGSKA (reference sequence). CDR3 sequence reads: CSAKGQGSPYEQYF. CDR3 DNA sequence: TGCAGTGCTAAAGGACAGGGGAGTCCCTACGAGCAGTACTTC.

There are many counts of this clonotype. The rearrangement uses TRBV7-9 and TRBJ1-4; 7 bases agree with TRBD1. The CDR3 covers 15 residues. Germline V gene lookup returns CDR1 SEHNR and CDR2 FQNEAQ (reference sequence). Losses at the gene ends were 5 bases for V and 5 bases for J; bases not matched to a gene: 8. As DNA, the CDR3 is TGTGCCAGCAGCATACCGACAGGGTGGAATGAAAAACTGTTTTTT. Translating gives CASSIPTGWNEKLFF. The full variable domain, completed using reference TRBV7-9 and TRBJ1-4, is DTGVSQNPRHKITKRGQNVTFRCDPISEHNRLYWYRQTLGQGPEFLTYFQNEAQLEKSRLLSDRFSAERPKGSFSTLEIQRTEQGDSAMYLCASSIPTGWNEKLFFGSGTQLSVL.

V usage is TRBV20-1 and J usage is TRBJ2-5; TRBD2 aligns across 7 bases. Trimming cost V 6 bases and J 2 bases; bases outside gene matches: 15. CDR1 is DFQATT and CDR2 is SNEGSKA in the germline V gene (reference sequence). This CDR3 has 16 amino acids. CDR3: CSASSWIAGYQETQYF. The CDR3 DNA reads as TGCAGTGCCTCAAGTTGGATAGCGGGCTATCAAGAGACCCAGTACTTC.

The chain uses TRBV11-2 and TRBJ1-3, with D perhaps TRBD1 (5 bases). The V end lost 5 bases, the J end lost 0 bases, and 11 bases lay between the germline ends. Germline V gene data show CDR1 as SGHAT and CDR2 as FQNNGV. This CDR3 spans 15 amino acids. The CDR3: CASSPGHSSGNTIYF. The CDR3 DNA follows: TGTGCCAGCAGCCCAGGACACAGCTCTGGAAACACCATATATTTT.

Only a few counts were recorded for this clonotype. The chain recombines TRBV30 with TRBJ1-4, with 9 nucleotides matching TRBD1. The CDR3 loop spans 14 amino acids. Germline V gene data show CDR1 as GTSNPN and CDR2 as SVGIG (reference sequence). V shed 2 bases, J shed 10 bases, and the junction held 8 bases outside the gene matches. The CDR3 DNA reads as TGTGCCTGGAGTCCACCGGGACAGGGCGGAAAACTGTTTTTT. This sequence encodes CAWSPPGQGGKLFF. The variable domain in full, completed from reference TRBV30 and TRBJ1-4, reads SQTIHQWPATLVQPVGSPLSLECTVEGTSNPNLYWYRQAAGRGLQLLFYSVGIGQISSEVPQNLSASRPQDRQFILSSKKLLLSDSGFYLCAWSPPGQGGKLFFGSGTQLSVL.